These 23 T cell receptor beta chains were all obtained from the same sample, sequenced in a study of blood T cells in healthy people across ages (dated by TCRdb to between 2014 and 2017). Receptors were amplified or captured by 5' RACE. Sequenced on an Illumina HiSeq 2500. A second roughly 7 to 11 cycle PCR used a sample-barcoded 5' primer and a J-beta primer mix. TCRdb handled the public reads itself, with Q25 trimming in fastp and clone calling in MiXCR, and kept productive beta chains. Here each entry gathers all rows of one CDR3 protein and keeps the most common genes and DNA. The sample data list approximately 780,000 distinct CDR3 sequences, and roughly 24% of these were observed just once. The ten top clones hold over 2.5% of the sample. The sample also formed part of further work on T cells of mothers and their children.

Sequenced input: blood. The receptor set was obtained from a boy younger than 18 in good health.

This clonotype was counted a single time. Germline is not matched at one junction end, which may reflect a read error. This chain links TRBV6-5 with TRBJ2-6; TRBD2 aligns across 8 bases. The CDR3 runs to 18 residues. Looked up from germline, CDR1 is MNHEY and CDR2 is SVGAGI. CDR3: CPSSYREGISPGANVLTF. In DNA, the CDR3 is TGTCCCAGCAGTTATCGGGAGGGGATCTCTCCTGGGGCCAACGTCCTGACTTTC.

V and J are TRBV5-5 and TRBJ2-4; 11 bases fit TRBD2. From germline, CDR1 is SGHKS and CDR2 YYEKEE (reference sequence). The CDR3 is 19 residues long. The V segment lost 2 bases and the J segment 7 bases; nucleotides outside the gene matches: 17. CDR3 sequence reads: CASSFGAFSGGADRNIQYF. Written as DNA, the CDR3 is TGTGCCAGCAGCTTTGGGGCTTTTAGCGGGGGGGCTGATCGTAACATTCAGTACTTC.

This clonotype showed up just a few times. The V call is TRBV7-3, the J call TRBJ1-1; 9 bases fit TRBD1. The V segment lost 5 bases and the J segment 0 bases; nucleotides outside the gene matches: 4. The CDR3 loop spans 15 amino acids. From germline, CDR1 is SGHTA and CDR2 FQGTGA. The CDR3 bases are TGTGCCAGCAGCGCCACAGGGGGCTTGAACACTGAAGCTTTCTTT. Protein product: CASSATGGLNTEAFF.

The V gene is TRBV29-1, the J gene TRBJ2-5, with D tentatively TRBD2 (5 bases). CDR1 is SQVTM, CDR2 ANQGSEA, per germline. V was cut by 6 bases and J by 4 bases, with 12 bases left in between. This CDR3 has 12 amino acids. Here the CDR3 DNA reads TGCAGCGTCGGGGTGTCGGGAGAGACCCAGTACTTC. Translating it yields CSVGVSGETQYF.

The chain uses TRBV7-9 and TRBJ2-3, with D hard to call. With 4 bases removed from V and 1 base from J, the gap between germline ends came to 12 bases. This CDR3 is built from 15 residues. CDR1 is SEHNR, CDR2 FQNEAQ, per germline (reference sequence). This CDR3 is CASSSGRLRTDTQYF. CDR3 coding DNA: TGTGCCAGCAGCTCTGGGCGGCTTCGCACAGATACGCAGTATTTT.

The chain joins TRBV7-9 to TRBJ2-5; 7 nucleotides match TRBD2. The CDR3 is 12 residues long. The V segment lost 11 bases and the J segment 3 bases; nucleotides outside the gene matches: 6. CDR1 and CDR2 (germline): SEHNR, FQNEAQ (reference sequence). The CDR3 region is CAQAGQEETQYF. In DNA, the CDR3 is TGTGCCCAAGCGGGGCAGGAAGAGACCCAGTACTTC.

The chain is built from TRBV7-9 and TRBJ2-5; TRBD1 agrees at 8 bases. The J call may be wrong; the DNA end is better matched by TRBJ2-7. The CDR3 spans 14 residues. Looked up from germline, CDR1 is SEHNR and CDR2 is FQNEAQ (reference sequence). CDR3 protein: CASSPGQGSLEQYF. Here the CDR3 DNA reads TGTGCCAGCAGTCCAGGACAGGGTAGCCTCGAGCAGTACTTC.

The CDR3 here is CASSPGLAGPGETQYF. Here the CDR3 DNA reads TGCGCCAGCAGCCCGGGACTAGCGGGGCCGGGAGAGACCCAGTACTTC. The chain recombines TRBV5-1 with TRBJ2-5; 13 bases align to TRBD2. V gave up 4 bases and J gave up 4 bases; unmatched junction bases: 7. The CDR3 contains 16 residues. Germline V lookup: CDR1 SGHRS, CDR2 YFSETQ.

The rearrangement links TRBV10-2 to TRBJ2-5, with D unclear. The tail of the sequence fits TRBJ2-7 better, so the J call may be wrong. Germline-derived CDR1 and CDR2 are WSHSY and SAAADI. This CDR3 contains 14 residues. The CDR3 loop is CASSDYISSYEQYF. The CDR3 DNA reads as TGCGCCAGCAGTGATTACATCTCCAGTTACGAGCAGTACTTC.

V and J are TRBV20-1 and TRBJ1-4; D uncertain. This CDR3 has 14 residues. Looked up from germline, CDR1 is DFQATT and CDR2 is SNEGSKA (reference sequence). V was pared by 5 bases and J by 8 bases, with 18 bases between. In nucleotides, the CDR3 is TGCAGTGCTCCTCTTTCCTGGGTAGAGGAAAAACTGTTTTTT. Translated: CSAPLSWVEEKLFF.

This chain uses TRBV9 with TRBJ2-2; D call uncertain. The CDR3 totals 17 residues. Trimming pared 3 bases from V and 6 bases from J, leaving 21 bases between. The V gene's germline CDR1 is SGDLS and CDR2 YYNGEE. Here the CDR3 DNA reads TGTGCCAGCAGCGCCCTGTCGGTGCCCCCCGGGCCCGGGGAGCTGTTTTTT. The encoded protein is CASSALSVPPGPGELFF.

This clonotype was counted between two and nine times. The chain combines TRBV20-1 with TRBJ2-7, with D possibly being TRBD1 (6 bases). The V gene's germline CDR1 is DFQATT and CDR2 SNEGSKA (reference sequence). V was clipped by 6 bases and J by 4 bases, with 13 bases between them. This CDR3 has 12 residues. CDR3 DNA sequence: TGCAGTGCCTCCCCTACAGGGTACGAGCAGTACTTC. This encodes CSASPTGYEQYF.

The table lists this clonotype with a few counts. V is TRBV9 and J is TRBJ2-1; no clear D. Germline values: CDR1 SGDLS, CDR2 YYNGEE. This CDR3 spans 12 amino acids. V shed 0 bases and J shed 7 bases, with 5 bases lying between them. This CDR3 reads CASSVGSNEQFF. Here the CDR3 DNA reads TGTGCCAGCAGCGTAGGTTCGAATGAGCAGTTCTTC.

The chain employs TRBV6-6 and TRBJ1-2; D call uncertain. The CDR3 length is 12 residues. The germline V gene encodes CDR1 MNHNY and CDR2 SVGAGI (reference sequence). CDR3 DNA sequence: TGTGGGACGAATAGTGCTAACTATGGCTACACCTTC. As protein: CGTNSANYGYTF.

This chain's CDR3 is CSVEDRNEQFF. In nucleotides, the CDR3 is TGCAGCGTTGAAGACAGAAATGAGCAGTTCTTC. The chain carries TRBV29-1 and TRBJ2-5; D is ambiguous. With the DNA end fitting TRBJ2-1 better, the J assignment may be wrong. This CDR3 has 11 amino acids. The germline gives CDR1 SQVTM, CDR2 ANQGSEA.

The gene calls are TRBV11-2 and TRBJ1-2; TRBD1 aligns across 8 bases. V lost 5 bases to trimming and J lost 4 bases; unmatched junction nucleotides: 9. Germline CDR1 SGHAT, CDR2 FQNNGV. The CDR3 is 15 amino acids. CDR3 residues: CASSPEDRVGYGYTF. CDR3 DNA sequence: TGTGCCAGCAGCCCTGAGGACAGGGTGGGCTATGGCTACACCTTC.

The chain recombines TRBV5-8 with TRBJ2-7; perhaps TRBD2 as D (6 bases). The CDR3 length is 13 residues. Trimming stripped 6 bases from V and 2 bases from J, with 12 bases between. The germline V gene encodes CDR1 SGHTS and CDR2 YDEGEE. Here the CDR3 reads CASTHRTTYEQYF. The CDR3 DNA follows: TGTGCCAGCACCCACAGGACTACCTACGAGCAGTACTTC. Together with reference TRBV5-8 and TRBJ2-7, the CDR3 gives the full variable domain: EAGVTQSPTHLIKTRGQQATLRCSPISGHTSVYWYQQALGLGLQFLLWYDEGEERNRGNFPPRFSGRQFPNYSSELNVNALELEDSALYLCASTHRTTYEQYFGPGTRLTVT.

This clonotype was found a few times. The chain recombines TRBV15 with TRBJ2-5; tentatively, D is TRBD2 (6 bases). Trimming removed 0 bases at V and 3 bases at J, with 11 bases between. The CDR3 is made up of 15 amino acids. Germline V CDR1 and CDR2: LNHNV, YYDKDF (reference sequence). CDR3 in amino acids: CATSRDPGGEETQYF. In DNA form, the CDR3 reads TGTGCCACCAGCAGAGACCCAGGAGGGGAAGAGACCCAGTACTTC.

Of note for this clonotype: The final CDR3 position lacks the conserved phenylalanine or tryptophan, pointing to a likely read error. The CDR3 spells CASSKGGQGVDEQFL. CDR3 in DNA: TGCGCCAGCAGTAAAGGAGGACAGGGAGTTGATGAGCAGTTCCTC. V is TRBV5-1 and J is TRBJ2-5, with TRBD1 identical over 8 bases. Gene TRBJ2-1 matches the end of the DNA better, so the J call may be wrong. Per germline, CDR1 SGHRS and CDR2 YFSETQ. This CDR3 comprises 15 residues.

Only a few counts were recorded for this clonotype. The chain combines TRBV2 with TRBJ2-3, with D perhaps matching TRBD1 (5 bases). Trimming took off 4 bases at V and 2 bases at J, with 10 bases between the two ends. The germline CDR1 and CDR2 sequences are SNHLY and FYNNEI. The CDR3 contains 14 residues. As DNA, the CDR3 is TGTGCCAGCAGTGGGAGACAGTCCACAGATACGCAGTATTTT. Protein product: CASSGRQSTDTQYF.

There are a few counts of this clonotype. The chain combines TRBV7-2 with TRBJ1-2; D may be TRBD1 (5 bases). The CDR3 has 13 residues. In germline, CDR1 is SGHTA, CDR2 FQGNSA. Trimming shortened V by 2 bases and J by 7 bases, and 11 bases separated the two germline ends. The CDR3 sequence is CASSLRGTRGYTF. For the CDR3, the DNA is TGTGCCAGCAGCTTAAGAGGGACGCGTGGCTACACCTTC.

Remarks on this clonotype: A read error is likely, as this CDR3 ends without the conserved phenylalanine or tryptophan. CDR3 nucleotides: TGTGCCTGGGGGAAGGACAGTCCCCCCTACGAGCAGTACCTC. It yields the protein CAWGKDSPPYEQYL. The chain carries TRBV30 and TRBJ2-7, with TRBD1 as a possible D gene (6 bases). This CDR3 is built from 14 residues. With 5 bases removed from V and 2 bases from J, the gap between germline ends came to 16 bases. Germline V gene data show CDR1 as GTSNPN and CDR2 as SVGIG (reference sequence).

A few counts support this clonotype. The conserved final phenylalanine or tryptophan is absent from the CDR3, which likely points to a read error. CDR3 in DNA: TGCGCCAGCAGCCTCGTCCGGGGCCAAGAGACCCAGTACCTC. This translates into CASSLVRGQETQYL. The gene calls are TRBV5-1 and TRBJ2-5, with a tentative D call TRBD2 (5 bases). The germline gives CDR1 SGHRS, CDR2 YFSETQ. This CDR3 has 14 amino acids. V lost 4 bases to trimming and J lost 1 base, with 11 bases between them.